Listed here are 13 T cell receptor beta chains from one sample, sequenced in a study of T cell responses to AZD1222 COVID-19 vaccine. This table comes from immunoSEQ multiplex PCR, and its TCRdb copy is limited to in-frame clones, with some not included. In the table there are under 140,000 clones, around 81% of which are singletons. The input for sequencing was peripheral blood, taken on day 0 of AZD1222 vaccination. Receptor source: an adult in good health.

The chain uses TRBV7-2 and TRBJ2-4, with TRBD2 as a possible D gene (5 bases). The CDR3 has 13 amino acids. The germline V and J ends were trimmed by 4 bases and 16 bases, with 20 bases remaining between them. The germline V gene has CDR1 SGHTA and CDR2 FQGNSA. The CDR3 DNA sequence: TGTGCCAGCAGCTACCCTCGCGAGGGCCCCAGATACTTC. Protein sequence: CASSYPREGPRYF.

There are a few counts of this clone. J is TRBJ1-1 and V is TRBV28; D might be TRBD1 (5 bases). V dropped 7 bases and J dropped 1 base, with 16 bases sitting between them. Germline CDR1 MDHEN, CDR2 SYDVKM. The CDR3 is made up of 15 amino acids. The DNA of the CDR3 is TGTGCCAGCACCCCTTTTAGACAGACGAACACTGAAGCTTTCTTT. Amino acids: CASTPFRQTNTEAFF.

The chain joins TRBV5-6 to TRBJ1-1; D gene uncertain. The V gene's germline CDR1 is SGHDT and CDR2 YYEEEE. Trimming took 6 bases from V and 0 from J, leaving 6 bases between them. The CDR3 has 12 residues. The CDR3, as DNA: TGTGCCAGCAACCGATTGAACACTGAAGCTTTCTTT. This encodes CASNRLNTEAFF. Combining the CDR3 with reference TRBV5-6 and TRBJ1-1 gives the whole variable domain DAGVTQSPTHLIKTRGQQVTLRCSPKSGHDTVSWYQQALGQGPQFIFQYYEEEERQRGNFPDRFSGHQFPNYSSELNVNALLLGDSALYLCASNRLNTEAFFGQGTRLTVV.

The CDR3 DNA is TGCGCCAGCAGCCAAGAAAGGGAAGGGACTGAAGCTTTCTTT. Amino acid sequence: CASSQEREGTEAFF. The rearrangement joins TRBV4-3 to TRBJ1-1; D gene ambiguous. The germline gives CDR1 LGHNA, CDR2 YSLEER. The CDR3 is 14 amino acids. Trimming removed 0 bases at V and 5 bases at J, with 10 bases between.

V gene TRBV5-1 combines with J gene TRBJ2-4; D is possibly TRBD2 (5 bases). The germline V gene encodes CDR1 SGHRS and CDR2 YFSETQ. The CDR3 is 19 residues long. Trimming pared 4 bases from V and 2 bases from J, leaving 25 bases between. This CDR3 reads CASSLDSKSSSYTKNIQYF. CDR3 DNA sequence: TGCGCCAGCAGCCTGGACTCTAAAAGCAGTTCCTACACCAAAAACATTCAGTACTTC.

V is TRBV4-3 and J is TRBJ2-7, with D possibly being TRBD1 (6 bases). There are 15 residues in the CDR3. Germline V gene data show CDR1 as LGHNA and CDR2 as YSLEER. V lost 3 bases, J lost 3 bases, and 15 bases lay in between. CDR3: CASSQDQGIGYEQYF. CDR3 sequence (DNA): TGCGCCAGCAGCCAGGACCAGGGGATCGGCTACGAGCAGTACTTC.

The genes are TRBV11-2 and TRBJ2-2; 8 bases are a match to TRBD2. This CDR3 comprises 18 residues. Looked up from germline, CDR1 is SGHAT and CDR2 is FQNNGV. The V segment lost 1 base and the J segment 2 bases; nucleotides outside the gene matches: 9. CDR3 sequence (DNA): TGTGCCAGCAGCTTAGTTTTTAGCGGGGTCGGAAACACCGGGGAGCTGTTTTTT. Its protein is CASSLVFSGVGNTGELFF.

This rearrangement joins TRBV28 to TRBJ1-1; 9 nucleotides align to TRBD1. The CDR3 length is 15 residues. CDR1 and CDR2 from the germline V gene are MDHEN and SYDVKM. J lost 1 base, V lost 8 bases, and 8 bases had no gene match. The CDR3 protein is CASRTGEIRNTEAFF. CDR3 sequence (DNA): TGTGCCAGCCGGACAGGGGAAATAAGGAACACTGAAGCTTTCTTT.

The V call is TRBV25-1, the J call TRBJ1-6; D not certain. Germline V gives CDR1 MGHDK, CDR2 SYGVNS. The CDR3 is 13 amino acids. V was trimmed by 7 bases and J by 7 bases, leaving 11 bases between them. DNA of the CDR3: TGTGCCAGCACCGGCCAGCAGAATTCACCCCTCCACTTT. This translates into CASTGQQNSPLHF.

As DNA, the CDR3 is TGCGCCAGCAGCCAAGGACTAGCGGGAGTGGGGGAGCAGTACTTC. This sequence encodes CASSQGLAGVGEQYF. The rearrangement joins TRBV4-1 to TRBJ2-7; 12 positions agree with TRBD2. Losses at the gene ends were 1 base for V and 7 bases for J; bases not matched to a gene: 5. Germline V lookup: CDR1 MGHRA, CDR2 YSYEKL. The CDR3 length is 15 residues.

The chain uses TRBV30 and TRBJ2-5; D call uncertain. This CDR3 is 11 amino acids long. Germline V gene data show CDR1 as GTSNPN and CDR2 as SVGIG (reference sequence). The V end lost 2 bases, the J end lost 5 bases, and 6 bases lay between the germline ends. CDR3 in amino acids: CAWSIRETQYF. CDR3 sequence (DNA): TGTGCCTGGAGTATTAGGGAGACCCAGTACTTC.

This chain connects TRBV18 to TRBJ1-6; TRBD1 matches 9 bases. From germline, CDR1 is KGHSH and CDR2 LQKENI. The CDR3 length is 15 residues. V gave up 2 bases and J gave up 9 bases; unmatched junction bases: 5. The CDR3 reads CASSPETGGRSPLHF. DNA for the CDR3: TGTGCCAGCTCACCAGAGACAGGGGGTCGTTCACCCCTCCACTTT.

CDR3 region: CASSWAISSSYEQYF. The CDR3 nucleotides are TGTGCCAGCAGCTGGGCAATTTCGAGCTCCTACGAGCAGTACTTC. The chain has TRBV3-1 (or the pseudogene TRBV3-2) and TRBJ2-7; D gene uncertain. This CDR3 is 15 amino acids long. Deletions cut 5 bases from V and 0 bases from J, with 14 bases between. Germline CDR1 reads LGHDT; CDR2 reads YNNKEL (reference sequence).